The T cell receptor (beta chain) under discussion was sequenced for a study of beta chain features in type 1 diabetes. Germline loops: CDR1 SGHRS, CDR2 YFSETQ. The ends were cut back, 4 bases at V and 1 base at J, with 11 bases in the middle. This CDR3 is 14 amino acids long. Expressed TCRB transcripts got sequenced, as all isolated RNA was reverse transcribed. TCRdb's table, derived via immunoSEQ multiplex PCR, lists solely in-frame clones and lacks some. The data contain around 650,000 clones, 12% of them singletons. Over 95% purity was reached by all sorted populations. For this clone: Its antigen is unknown.

Findings of the study overall: Patients' naive, central memory and Treg TCRB repertoires seemed closer to one another than those of healthy donors. Patients and controls would share equally any PCR tilt toward shorter templates. Among patients with Type 1 diabetes, TCRB CDR3s were moderately but significantly shorter in every one of the four CD4+ subsets.

Sequences were obtained from naive CD4+ T cells from blood. The sequence was collected from a man aged 25-40 years with type 1 diabetes. The rearrangement uses TRBV5-1 and TRBJ2-5; possibly TRBD1 for D (6 bases). The CDR3 loop reads CASSALGGQETQYF. CDR3 DNA: TGCGCCAGCAGCGCACTAGGGGGCCAAGAGACCCAGTACTTC.